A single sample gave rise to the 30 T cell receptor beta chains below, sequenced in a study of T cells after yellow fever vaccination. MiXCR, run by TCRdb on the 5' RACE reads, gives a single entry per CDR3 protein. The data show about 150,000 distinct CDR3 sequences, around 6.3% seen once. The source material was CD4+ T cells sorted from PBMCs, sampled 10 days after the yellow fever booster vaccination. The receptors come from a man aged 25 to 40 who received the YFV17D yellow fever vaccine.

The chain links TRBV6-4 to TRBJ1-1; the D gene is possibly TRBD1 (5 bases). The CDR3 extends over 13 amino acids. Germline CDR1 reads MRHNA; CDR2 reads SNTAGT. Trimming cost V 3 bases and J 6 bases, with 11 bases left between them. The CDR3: CASSERRGAEAFF. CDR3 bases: TGTGCCAGCAGTGAAAGAAGGGGCGCTGAAGCTTTCTTT.

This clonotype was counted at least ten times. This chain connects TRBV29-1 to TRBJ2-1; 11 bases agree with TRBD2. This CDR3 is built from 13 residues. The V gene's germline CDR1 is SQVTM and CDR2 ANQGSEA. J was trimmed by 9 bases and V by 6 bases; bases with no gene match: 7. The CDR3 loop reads CSVAGTSGTEQFF. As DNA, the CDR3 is TGCAGCGTGGCCGGGACTAGCGGAACTGAGCAGTTCTTC.

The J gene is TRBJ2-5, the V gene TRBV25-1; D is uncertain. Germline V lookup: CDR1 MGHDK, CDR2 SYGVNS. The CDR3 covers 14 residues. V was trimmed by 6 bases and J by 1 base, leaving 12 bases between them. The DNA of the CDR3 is TGTGCCAGCAGCGAGGTTGGGCTCCAAGAGACCCAGTACTTC. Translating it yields CASSEVGLQETQYF. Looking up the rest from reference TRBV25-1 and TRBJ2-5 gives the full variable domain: EADIYQTPRYLVIGTGKKITLECSQTMGHDKMYWYQQDPGMELHLIHYSYGVNSTEKGDLSSESTVSRIRTEHFPLTLESARPSHTSQYLCASSEVGLQETQYFGPGTRLLVL.

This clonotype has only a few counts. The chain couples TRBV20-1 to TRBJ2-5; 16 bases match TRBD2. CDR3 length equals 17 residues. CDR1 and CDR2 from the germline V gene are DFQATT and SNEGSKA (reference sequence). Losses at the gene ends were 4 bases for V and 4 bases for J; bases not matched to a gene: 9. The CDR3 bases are TGCAGTGCTACCGGGACTAGCGGGAGGGCGTTTCGAGAGACCCAGTACTTC. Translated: CSATGTSGRAFRETQYF.

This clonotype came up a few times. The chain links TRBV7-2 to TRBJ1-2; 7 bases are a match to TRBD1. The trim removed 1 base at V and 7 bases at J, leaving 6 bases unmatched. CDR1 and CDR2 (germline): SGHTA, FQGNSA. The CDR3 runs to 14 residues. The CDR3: CASSLGTGAVGYTF. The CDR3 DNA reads TGTGCCAGCAGCTTAGGCACAGGGGCGGTTGGCTACACCTTC.

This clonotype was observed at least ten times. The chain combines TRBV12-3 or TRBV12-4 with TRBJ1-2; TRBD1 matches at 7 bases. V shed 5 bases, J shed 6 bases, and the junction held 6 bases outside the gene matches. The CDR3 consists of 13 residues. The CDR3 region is CASSVQGRDGYTF. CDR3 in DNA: TGTGCCAGCAGTGTACAGGGGAGAGATGGCTACACCTTC.

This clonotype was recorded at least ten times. Here the CDR3 reads CASGVLAGGPGSNEQFF. CDR3 DNA sequence: TGCGCCAGCGGAGTCCTAGCGGGAGGGCCGGGGAGCAATGAGCAGTTCTTC. This chain links TRBV5-1 with TRBJ2-1; 12 nucleotides agree with TRBD2. J gave up 6 bases and V 7 bases, and 14 bases lay outside the gene matches. The germline V gene encodes CDR1 SGHRS and CDR2 YFSETQ. The CDR3 covers 17 residues.

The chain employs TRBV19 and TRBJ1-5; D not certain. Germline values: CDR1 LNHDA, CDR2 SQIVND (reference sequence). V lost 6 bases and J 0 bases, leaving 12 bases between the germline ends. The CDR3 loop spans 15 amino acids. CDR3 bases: TGTGCCAGTAGGGAGAGGAGCTATAGCAATCAGCCCCAGCATTTT. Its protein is CASRERSYSNQPQHF.

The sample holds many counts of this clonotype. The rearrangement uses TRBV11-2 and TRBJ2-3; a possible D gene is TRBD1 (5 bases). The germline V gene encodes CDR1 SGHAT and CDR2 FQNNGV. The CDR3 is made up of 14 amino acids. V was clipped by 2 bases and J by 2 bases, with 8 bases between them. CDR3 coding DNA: TGTGCCAGCAGCTTAACAGGAATCACAGATACGCAGTATTTT. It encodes CASSLTGITDTQYF.

This CDR3 reads CASSLGTRNTEAFF. The CDR3 bases are TGTGCCAGCAGCCTTGGGACGAGGAACACTGAAGCTTTCTTT. The V call is TRBV3-1, the J call TRBJ1-1; possible D gene TRBD1, 5 bases. CDR3 length: 14 amino acids. Per the germline V gene, CDR1 is LGHDT and CDR2 is YNNKEL (reference sequence). Trimming shortened V by 4 bases and J by 1 base, and 10 bases separated the two germline ends.

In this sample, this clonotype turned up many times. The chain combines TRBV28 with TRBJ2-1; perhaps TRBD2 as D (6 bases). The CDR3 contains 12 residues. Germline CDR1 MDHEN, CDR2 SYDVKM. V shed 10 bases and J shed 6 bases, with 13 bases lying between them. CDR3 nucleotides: TGTGCCACCCAAACTAGCATCAATGAGCAGTTCTTC. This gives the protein CATQTSINEQFF.

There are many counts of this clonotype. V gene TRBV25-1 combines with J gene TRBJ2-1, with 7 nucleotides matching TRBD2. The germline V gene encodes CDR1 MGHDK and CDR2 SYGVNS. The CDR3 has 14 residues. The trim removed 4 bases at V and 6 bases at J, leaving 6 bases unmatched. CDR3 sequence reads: CASSVRTGGNEQFF. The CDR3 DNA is TGTGCCAGCAGTGTTCGGACGGGGGGCAATGAGCAGTTCTTC.

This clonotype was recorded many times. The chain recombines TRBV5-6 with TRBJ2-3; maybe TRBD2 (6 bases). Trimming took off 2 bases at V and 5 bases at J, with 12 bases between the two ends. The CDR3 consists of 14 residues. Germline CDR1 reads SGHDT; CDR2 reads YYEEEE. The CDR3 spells CASSLLLARDTQYF. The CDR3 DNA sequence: TGTGCCAGCAGCTTATTGCTAGCGAGAGATACGCAGTATTTT.

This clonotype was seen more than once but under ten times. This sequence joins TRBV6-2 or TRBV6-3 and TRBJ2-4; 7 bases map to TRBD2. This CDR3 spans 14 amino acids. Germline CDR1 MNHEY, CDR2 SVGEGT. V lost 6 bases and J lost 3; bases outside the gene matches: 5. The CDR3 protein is CASRRELVKNIQYF. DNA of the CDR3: TGTGCCAGCAGGCGGGAGTTGGTCAAAAACATTCAGTACTTC.

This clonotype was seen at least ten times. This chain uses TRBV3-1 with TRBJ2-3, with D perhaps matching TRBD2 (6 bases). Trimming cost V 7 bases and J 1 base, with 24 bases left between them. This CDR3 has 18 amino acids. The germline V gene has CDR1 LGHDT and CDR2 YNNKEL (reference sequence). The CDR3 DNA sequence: TGTGCCAGCACCAGCGGACTACCGGGAGCTGTCGGCACAGATACGCAGTATTTT. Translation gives CASTSGLPGAVGTDTQYF.

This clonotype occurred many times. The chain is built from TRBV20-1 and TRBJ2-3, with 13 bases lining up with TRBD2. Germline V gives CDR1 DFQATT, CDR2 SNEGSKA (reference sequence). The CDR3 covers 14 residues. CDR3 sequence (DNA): TGCAGACTAGCGGGAGGGCCCGAGACAGATACGCAGTATTTT. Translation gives CRLAGGPETDTQYF.

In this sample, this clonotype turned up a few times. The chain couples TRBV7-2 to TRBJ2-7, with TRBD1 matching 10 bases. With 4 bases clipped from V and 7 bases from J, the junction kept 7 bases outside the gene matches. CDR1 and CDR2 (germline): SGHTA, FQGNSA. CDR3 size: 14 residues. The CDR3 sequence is CASSSRGQGFEQYF. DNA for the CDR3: TGTGCCAGCAGCTCCCGGGGACAGGGGTTTGAGCAGTACTTC.

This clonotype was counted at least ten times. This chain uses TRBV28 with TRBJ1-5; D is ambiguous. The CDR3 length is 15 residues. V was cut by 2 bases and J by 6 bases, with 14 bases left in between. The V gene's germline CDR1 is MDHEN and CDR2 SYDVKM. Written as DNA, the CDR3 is TGTGCCAGCAGTTTAGGAGGGAACGTGGGTCAGCCCCAGCATTTT. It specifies CASSLGGNVGQPQHF.

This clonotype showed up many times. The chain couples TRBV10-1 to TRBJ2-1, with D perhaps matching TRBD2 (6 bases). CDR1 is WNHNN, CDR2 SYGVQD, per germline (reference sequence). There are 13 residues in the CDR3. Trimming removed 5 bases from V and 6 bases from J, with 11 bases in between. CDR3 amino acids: CASSSTSSNEQFF. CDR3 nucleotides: TGCGCCAGCAGTTCAACTAGCTCCAATGAGCAGTTCTTC.

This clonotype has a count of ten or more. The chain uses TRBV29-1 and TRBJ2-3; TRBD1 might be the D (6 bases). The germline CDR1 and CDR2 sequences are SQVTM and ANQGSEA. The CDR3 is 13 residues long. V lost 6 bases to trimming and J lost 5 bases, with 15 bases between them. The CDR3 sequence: CSVGQGRGDTQYF. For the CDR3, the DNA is TGCAGCGTGGGACAAGGACGGGGAGATACGCAGTATTTT.

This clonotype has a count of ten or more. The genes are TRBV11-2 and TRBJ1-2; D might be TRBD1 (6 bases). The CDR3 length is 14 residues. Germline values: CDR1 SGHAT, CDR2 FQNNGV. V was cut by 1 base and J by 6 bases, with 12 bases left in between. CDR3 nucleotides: TGTGCCAGCAGCTTAGGAGGGGGACCCCATGGCTACACCTTC. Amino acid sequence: CASSLGGGPHGYTF.

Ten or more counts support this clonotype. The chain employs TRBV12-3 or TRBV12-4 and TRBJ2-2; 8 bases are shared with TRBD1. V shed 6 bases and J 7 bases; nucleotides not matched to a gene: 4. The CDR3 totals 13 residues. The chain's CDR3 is CASRRQGFGELFF. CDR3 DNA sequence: TGTGCCAGCAGAAGACAGGGGTTCGGGGAGCTGTTTTTT.

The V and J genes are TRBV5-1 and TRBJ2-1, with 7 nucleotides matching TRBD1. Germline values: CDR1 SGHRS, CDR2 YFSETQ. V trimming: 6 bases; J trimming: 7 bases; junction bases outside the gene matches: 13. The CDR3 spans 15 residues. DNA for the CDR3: TGCGCCAGCACTGAAAGTAGTACAGGGGCTAATGAGCAGTTCTTC. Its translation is CASTESSTGANEQFF.

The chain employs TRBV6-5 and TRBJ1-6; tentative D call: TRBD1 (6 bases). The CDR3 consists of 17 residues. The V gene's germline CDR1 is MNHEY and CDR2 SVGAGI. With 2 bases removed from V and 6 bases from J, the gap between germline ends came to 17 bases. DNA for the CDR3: TGTGCCAGCAGTTACCAGTCCGGGGGCCCCTTTAATTCACCCCTCCACTTT. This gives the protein CASSYQSGGPFNSPLHF.

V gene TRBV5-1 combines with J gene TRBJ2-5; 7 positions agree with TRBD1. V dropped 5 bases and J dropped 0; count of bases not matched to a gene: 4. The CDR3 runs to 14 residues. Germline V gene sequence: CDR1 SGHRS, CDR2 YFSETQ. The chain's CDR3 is CASRAGTDQETQYF. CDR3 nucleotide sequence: TGCGCCAGCAGGGCCGGGACAGACCAAGAGACCCAGTACTTC.

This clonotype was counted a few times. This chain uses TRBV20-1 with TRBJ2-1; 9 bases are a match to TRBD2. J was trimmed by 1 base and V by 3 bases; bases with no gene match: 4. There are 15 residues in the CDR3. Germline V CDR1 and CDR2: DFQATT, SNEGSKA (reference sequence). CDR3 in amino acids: CSASFAGGSYNEQFF. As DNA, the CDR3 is TGCAGTGCTAGTTTTGCGGGAGGGTCCTACAATGAGCAGTTCTTC.

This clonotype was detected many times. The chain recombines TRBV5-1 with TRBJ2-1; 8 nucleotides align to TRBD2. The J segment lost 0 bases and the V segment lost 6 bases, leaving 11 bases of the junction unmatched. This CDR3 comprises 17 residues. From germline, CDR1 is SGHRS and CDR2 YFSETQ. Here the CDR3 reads CASTPTSARSSYNEQFF. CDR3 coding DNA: TGCGCCAGCACCCCGACTAGCGCCCGAAGCTCCTACAATGAGCAGTTCTTC.

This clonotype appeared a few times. Written as DNA, the CDR3 is TGTGCCAGCAGCTTAGCGCCCGCTTTTACTTCGCCGGAGCAGTTCTTC. This codes for CASSLAPAFTSPEQFF. The rearrangement uses TRBV7-2 and TRBJ2-1; no clear D gene. Per germline, CDR1 SGHTA and CDR2 FQGNSA. V was clipped by 0 bases and J by 10 bases, with 19 bases between them. The CDR3 spans 16 residues. Full variable domain (missing parts from reference TRBV7-2 and TRBJ2-1): GAGVSQSPSNKVTEKGKDVELRCDPISGHTALYWYRQSLGQGLEFLIYFQGNSAPDKSGLPSDRFSAERTGGSVSTLTIQRTQQEDSAVYLCASSLAPAFTSPEQFFGPGTRLTVL.

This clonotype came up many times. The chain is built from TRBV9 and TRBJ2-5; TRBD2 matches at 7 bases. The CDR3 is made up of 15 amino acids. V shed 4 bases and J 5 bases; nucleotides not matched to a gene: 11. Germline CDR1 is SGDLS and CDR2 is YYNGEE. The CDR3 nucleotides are TGTGCCAGCAGCCCCCCCCCGGGGCGGGGGGAGACCCAGTACTTC. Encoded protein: CASSPPPGRGETQYF.

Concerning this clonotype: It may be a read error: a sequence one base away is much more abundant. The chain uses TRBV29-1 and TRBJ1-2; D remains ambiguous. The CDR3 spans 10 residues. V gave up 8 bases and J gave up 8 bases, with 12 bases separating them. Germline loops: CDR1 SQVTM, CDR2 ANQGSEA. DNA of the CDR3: TGCAGCACCGGCGGCTCAGGCTACACCTTC. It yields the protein CSTGGSGYTF.